A selection of T cell receptor beta chains follows, all from one sample in a study of neurological immune-mediated disorders. TCRdb analysed the 5' RACE reads with MiXCR anew, one entry per CDR3 protein. This table holds about 120,000 distinct CDR3 sequences, more than 2.5% found once. The sample comprised PBMCs. These TCRs come from a woman in her 30s with multiple sclerosis. Each CDR3 is given with its conserved first and last residue. The D gene is left open where the match is weak. The size entry is marked missing in some rows and otherwise reads once, few, many or a size class.

TRBJ1-1,many,TRBV12-3/TRBV12-4,TRBD1,TGTGCCAGCAGTTTGACCCGGGACAGGGGGCGAGGCACTGAAGCTTTCTTT,CASSLTRDRGRGTEAFF
TRBJ1-2,few,TRBV27,-,TGTGCCAGCAGTCCCGGAGGGGTAAACGGCTACACCTTC,CASSPGGVNGYTF
TRBJ1-2,many,TRBV12-3/TRBV12-4,-,TGTGCCAGCAGGGCCGGGCCCCACTATGGCTACACCTTC,CASRAGPHYGYTF
TRBJ1-1,many,TRBV7-2,-,TGTGCCAGCAGCTTAAGGCAGACGGAACGCACTGAAGCTTTCTTT,CASSLRQTERTEAFF
TRBJ2-3,many,TRBV20-1,-,TGCAGTGCTACGGCCCCCCTGAGCACAGATACGCAGTATTTT,CSATAPLSTDTQYF
TRBJ1-2,-,TRBV12-3/TRBV12-4,-,TGTGCCAACAGGCTGGCCGGTTTTGCCAGCTATGGCTACACCTTC,CANRLAGFASYGYTF
TRBJ2-1,many,TRBV20-1,-,TGCAGTGCTAGGTCCTCCGCCGTGGAGCAGTTCTTC,CSARSSAVEQFF
TRBJ2-3,many,TRBV12-3/TRBV12-4,TRBD1,TGTGCCAGCGGGCTTTTGAGGACAGGCCCGACCATTGATACGCAGTATTTT,CASGLLRTGPTIDTQYF
TRBJ2-7,many,TRBV19,-,TGTGCCAGTAGTACTCGACCTAGCTCCTACGAGCAGTACTTC,CASSTRPSSYEQYF
TRBJ2-3,few,TRBV20-1,-,TGCAGTGCTAGAGATCGACAGAGCACAGATACGCAGTATTTT,CSARDRQSTDTQYF
TRBJ2-1,many,TRBV9,-,TGTGCCAGCAGCGGGAGTCTGATTTACAATGAGCAGTTCTTC,CASSGSLIYNEQFF
TRBJ1-1,many,TRBV7-2,-,TGTGCCAGCAGCTTAGTTAGAGTTCCCGACACTGAAGCTTTCTTT,CASSLVRVPDTEAFF
TRBJ2-7,many,TRBV12-3/TRBV12-4,TRBD1,TGTGCCAGCAGAATAGGGGGACAGGGATACGAGCAGTACTTC,CASRIGGQGYEQYF
TRBJ1-6,many,TRBV20-1,-,TGCAGTGCTAGTATCCCGGGAGGGTATAATTCACCCCTCCACTTT,CSASIPGGYNSPLHF
TRBJ1-4,many,TRBV7-9,-,TGTGCCAGCAGCCCAGGGAGGGCGAGTGAAAAACTGTTTTTT,CASSPGRASEKLFF
TRBJ2-3,many,TRBV7-2,TRBD1,TGTGCCAACAGCTTCTACGGGACAGGGGTAGATACGCAGTATTTT,CANSFYGTGVDTQYF
TRBJ2-3,many,TRBV4-2,-,TGTGCCAGCAGCCCCATCGGAGATACAGATACGCAGTATTTT,CASSPIGDTDTQYF
TRBJ2-7,many,TRBV18,-,TGTGCCAGCTCACCAAGGCAGGCGGTAAACTACGAGCAGTACTTC,CASSPRQAVNYEQYF
TRBJ1-2,many,TRBV28,-,TGTGCCAGCAGTTTATTACAGGGTTATGGCTACACCTTC,CASSLLQGYGYTF
TRBJ2-3,many,TRBV7-2,-,TGTGCCAGCAGCTTACTAGATACGCAGTATTTT,CASSLLDTQYF
TRBJ2-7,many,TRBV20-1,TRBD2,TGCAGTGCCGACGGGGCGGGGGGGACCTACGAGCAGTACTTC,CSADGAGGTYEQYF
TRBJ1-6,many,TRBV12-3/TRBV12-4,TRBD1,TGTGCCAGCAGTTTACGTTCCGGGACAGGGGTACCCAAGTCACCCCTCCACTTT,CASSLRSGTGVPKSPLHF
TRBJ2-3,many,TRBV12-3/TRBV12-4,TRBD1,TGTGCCAGCACCCCTGGACAGGGTCATACGCAGTATTTT,CASTPGQGHTQYF
TRBJ2-3,many,TRBV29-1,TRBD1,TGCAGCGGGACCGGGACAGGTCTTCCAGATACGCAGTATTTT,CSGTGTGLPDTQYF
TRBJ2-7,many,TRBV5-1,-,TGCGCCAGCAGCTTGGCGGGACCGGGTGGCTCCTACGAGCAGTACTTC,CASSLAGPGGSYEQYF
TRBJ2-3,-,TRBV30,TRBD2,TGTGCCTGGAGTCCGAAGACTAGCGGGAGACAAGATACGCAGTATTTT,CAWSPKTSGRQDTQYF
TRBJ1-2,many,TRBV20-1,-,TGCAGTGCTCACAGGGAGGGCTATGGCTACACCTTC,CSAHREGYGYTF
TRBJ2-2,many,TRBV5-1,-,TGCGCCAGCAGTACAGGAGCATTATCCGGGGAGCTGTTTTTT,CASSTGALSGELFF
TRBJ2-1,many,TRBV7-2,-,TGTGCCAGCAGCGTGGGCGGAGAGCAGTTCTTC,CASSVGGEQFF
TRBJ1-6,many,TRBV12-3/TRBV12-4,-,TGTGCCAGCGGGATACGGGGTGGAATTTCACCCCTCCACTTT,CASGIRGGISPLHF
TRBJ1-1,many,TRBV5-1,-,TGCGCCAGCAGCTTGGGGGGAAAAGAGACTGAAGCTTTCTTT,CASSLGGKETEAFF
TRBJ1-1,many,TRBV7-9,TRBD1,TGTGCCAGCAGCATACAGGGGAGTAACACTGAAGCTTTCTTT,CASSIQGSNTEAFF
TRBJ1-1,many,TRBV7-9,TRBD1,TGTGCCAGCAGCCAGCCGACAGGGCGAGTCGCTTTCTTT,CASSQPTGRVAFF
TRBJ1-1,few,TRBV7-9,-,TGTGCCAGCAGCTTAGAGGGGGGTAGGACTGAAGCTTTCTTT,CASSLEGGRTEAFF
TRBJ1-5,many,TRBV20-1,-,TGCAGTGCTAGCAAGGGGACTAGCAATCAGCCCCAGCATTTT,CSASKGTSNQPQHF
TRBJ2-2,many,TRBV7-2,TRBD2,TGTGCCAGCAGCTTAGTCTTTAGCGGGAGTTCTGGCACCGGGGAGCTGTTTTTT,CASSLVFSGSSGTGELFF
TRBJ2-1,many,TRBV20-1,TRBD2,TGCAGTGCTAGAGATCGACTAGCGGGAAGCCCTGAGCAGTTCTTC,CSARDRLAGSPEQFF
TRBJ1-1,many,TRBV5-1,-,TGCGCCAGCAGCCGGGGGGGGCAGGAGAACACTGAAGCTTTCTTT,CASSRGGQENTEAFF
TRBJ1-5,many,TRBV12-3/TRBV12-4,-,TGTGCCAGCAGTTTAGGGGACCCCCGAGTTTATAGCAATCAGCCCCAGCATTTT,CASSLGDPRVYSNQPQHF
TRBJ1-6,many,TRBV4-1,-,TGCGCCAGCAGCCCGAGAGAGATAGGTTCACCCCTCCACTTT,CASSPREIGSPLHF
TRBJ1-2,many,TRBV12-3/TRBV12-4,-,TGTGCCAGCAGCCCAATAGCTAACTATGGCTACACCTTC,CASSPIANYGYTF
TRBJ2-3,many,TRBV5-1,-,TGCGCCAGCAGCTTGGTGACGGACTCTAGCACAGATACGCAGTATTTT,CASSLVTDSSTDTQYF
TRBJ1-1,many,TRBV27,-,TGTGCCAGCACCGTATCCTCAGGCGGCACTGAAGCTTTCTTT,CASTVSSGGTEAFF
TRBJ1-1,many,TRBV20-1,-,TGCAGTGCTAACTGGGAAAGCACTGAAGCTTTCTTT,CSANWESTEAFF
TRBJ2-3,many,TRBV6-2/TRBV6-3,TRBD2,TGTGCCAGCAGTAGACTAGCGGGGACCCCAGATACGCAGTATTTT,CASSRLAGTPDTQYF
TRBJ1-1,many,TRBV3-1,-,TGTGCCAGCAGCCAAGATTCTCGCGGAACGGGGCTGAACACTGAAGCTTTCTTT,CASSQDSRGTGLNTEAFF
TRBJ2-1,many,TRBV7-9,-,TGTGCCAGCAGCCACCGGGCTTTCAGCTCCTACAATGAGCAGTTCTTC,CASSHRAFSSYNEQFF
TRBJ1-1,-,TRBV7-8,-,TGTGCCAGCCTCTTGGGGGCGCACACTGAAGCTTTCTTT,CASLLGAHTEAFF
TRBJ2-5,many,TRBV24-1,TRBD2,TGTGCCACCAGTGACGGCGGGAGGGCCGGTGAGACCCAGTACTTC,CATSDGGRAGETQYF